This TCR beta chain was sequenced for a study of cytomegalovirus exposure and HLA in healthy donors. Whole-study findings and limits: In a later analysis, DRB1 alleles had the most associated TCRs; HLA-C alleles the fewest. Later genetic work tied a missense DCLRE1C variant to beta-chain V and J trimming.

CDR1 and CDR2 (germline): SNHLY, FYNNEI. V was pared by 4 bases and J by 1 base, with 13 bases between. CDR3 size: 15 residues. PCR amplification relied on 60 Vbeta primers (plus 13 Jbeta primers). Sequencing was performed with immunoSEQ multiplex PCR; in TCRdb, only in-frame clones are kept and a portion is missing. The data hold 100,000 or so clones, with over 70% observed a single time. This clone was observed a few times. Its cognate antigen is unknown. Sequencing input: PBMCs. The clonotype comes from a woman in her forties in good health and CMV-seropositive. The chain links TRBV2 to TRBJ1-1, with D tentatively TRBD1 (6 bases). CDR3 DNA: TGTGCCAGCAGTGTCCGGGGCAGGGGGAACACTGAAGCTTTCTTT. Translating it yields CASSVRGRGNTEAFF.